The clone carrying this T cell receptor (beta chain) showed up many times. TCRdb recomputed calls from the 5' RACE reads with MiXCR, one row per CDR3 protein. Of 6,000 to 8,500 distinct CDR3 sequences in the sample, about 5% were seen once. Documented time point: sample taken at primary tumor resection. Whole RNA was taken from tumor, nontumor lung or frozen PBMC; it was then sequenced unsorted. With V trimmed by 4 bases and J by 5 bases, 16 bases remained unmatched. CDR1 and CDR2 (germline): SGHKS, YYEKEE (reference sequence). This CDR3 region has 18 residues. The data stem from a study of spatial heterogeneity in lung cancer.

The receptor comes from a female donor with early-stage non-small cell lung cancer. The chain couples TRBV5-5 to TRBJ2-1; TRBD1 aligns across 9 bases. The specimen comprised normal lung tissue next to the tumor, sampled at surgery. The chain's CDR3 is CASSPKGGDRVVNNEQFF. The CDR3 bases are TGTGCCAGCAGCCCGAAGGGGGGGGACAGGGTAGTAAACAATGAGCAGTTCTTC.